The 10 T cell receptor beta chains listed next were all sequenced from one sample in a study of blood T cell repertoires in COVID-19. Measured with immunoSEQ multiplex PCR; TCRdb has only the in-frame clones, and not every one. The table records around 71,000 clones, more than 60% of them present only once. The sample consisted of peripheral blood. The receptors originated from an elderly woman with active or convalescent COVID-19.

V gene TRBV29-1 combines with J gene TRBJ2-5; 9 bases are shared with TRBD2. With V trimmed by 0 bases and J by 5 bases, 10 bases remained unmatched. The CDR3 has 16 residues. Germline lookup yields CDR1 SQVTM and CDR2 ANQGSEA. The CDR3: CSVEDQTSGRWETQYF. Written as DNA, the CDR3 is TGCAGCGTTGAAGACCAGACTAGCGGAAGATGGGAGACCCAGTACTTC.

The CDR3 here is CASSQDRRGFYYGYTF. CDR3 nucleotides: TGCGCCAGCAGCCAAGATCGGAGGGGTTTTTACTATGGCTACACCTTC. This sequence joins TRBV4-3 and TRBJ1-2, with a weak D call TRBD1 (5 bases). Trimming cost V 0 bases and J 3 bases, with 14 bases left between them. In germline, CDR1 is LGHNA, CDR2 YSLEER. The CDR3 is 16 residues long.

The J gene is TRBJ1-1, the V gene TRBV30; D is unclear. The CDR3 is 12 residues long. The V and J ends lost 2 bases and 3 bases respectively, with 7 bases between them. Germline V gives CDR1 GTSNPN, CDR2 SVGIG (reference sequence). CDR3 nucleotides: TGTGCCTGGAGTCGGGAGGACACTGAAGCTTTCTTT. Its protein product is CAWSREDTEAFF.

Notes on this clone: At one boundary the junction diverges from the germline segment, which might be a read error. The chain has TRBV6-6 and TRBJ1-5; the D gene is possibly TRBD1 (5 bases). This CDR3 region has 12 residues. Germline V gives CDR1 MNHNY, CDR2 SVGAGI (reference sequence). CDR3 in amino acids: CASSGLGGNKDF. In DNA form, the CDR3 reads TGTGCCAGCAGTGGCCTGGGGGGAAACAAGGATTTT.

This clone came up once. The chain uses TRBV7-3 and TRBJ2-7; TRBD1 agrees at 10 bases. J gave up 7 bases and V 5 bases, and 8 bases lay outside the gene matches. The CDR3 is made up of 14 amino acids. CDR1 and CDR2 (germline): SGHTA, FQGTGA. The CDR3 DNA is TGTGCCAGCAGCCTCGGGACAGGGGCGCGAGAGCAGTACTTC. It yields the protein CASSLGTGAREQYF.

This chain connects TRBV23-1 to TRBJ1-1; tentative D call: TRBD1 (6 bases). TRBV23-1 is sorted into the ORF group, with uncertain function. The CDR3 is made up of 20 amino acids. V lost 2 bases, J lost 0 bases, and 25 bases lay in between. As DNA, the CDR3 is TGCGCCAGCAGTCAACAGACCAGGGGTCCCATGAAACTCATGAACACTGAAGCTTTCTTT. Its protein is CASSQQTRGPMKLMNTEAFF.

The chain is built from TRBV19 and TRBJ1-3; D gene ambiguous. V lost 3 bases, J lost 3 bases, and 15 bases lay in between. The CDR3 length is 16 residues. Per germline, CDR1 LNHDA and CDR2 SQIVND (reference sequence). CDR3 DNA: TGTGCCAGTAGTATCTTTGGAGGCCCCTATGGAAACACCATATATTTT. Translated, it gives CASSIFGGPYGNTIYF.

Only a few counts were recorded for this clone. The V gene is TRBV29-1, the J gene TRBJ2-2, with D possibly being TRBD1 (6 bases). Germline lookup yields CDR1 SQVTM and CDR2 ANQGSEA. V lost 7 bases to trimming and J lost 0 bases, with 12 bases between them. This CDR3 has 14 amino acids. The CDR3, as DNA: TGCAGCGGTATCAGGGGATCGAACACCGGGGAGCTGTTTTTT. Residues: CSGIRGSNTGELFF.

This chain uses TRBV7-2 with TRBJ1-1; 7 bases are shared with TRBD1. Trimming at V came to 3 bases and at J to 4 bases, leaving 5 bases not matched to a gene. The CDR3 has 14 amino acids. Germline V gene sequence: CDR1 SGHTA, CDR2 FQGNSA. The CDR3 here is CASSLPGGGTEAFF. CDR3 coding DNA: TGTGCCAGCAGCTTGCCAGGGGGAGGCACTGAAGCTTTCTTT. Complete variable domain (other parts from reference TRBV7-2 and TRBJ1-1): GAGVSQSPSNKVTEKGKDVELRCDPISGHTALYWYRQSLGQGLEFLIYFQGNSAPDKSGLPSDRFSAERTGGSVSTLTIQRTQQEDSAVYLCASSLPGGGTEAFFGQGTRLTVV.

The chain carries TRBV12-3 or TRBV12-4 and TRBJ2-7, with TRBD1 matching over 8 bases. CDR3 length equals 12 residues. The trim removed 5 bases at V and 6 bases at J, leaving 3 bases unmatched. CDR3 amino acids: CASSAGQGEQYF. The CDR3 DNA is TGTGCCAGCAGTGCTGGACAGGGCGAGCAGTACTTC.